This passage covers 7 T cell receptor beta chains from one sample sequenced in a study of T cell responses to AZD1222 COVID-19 vaccine. The table came from immunoSEQ multiplex PCR; TCRdb's copy has only in-frame clones and leaves some out. The table lists about 110,000 clones, 85% to 90% of them singletons, with around 16% in the top ten. Sequenced here: peripheral blood, sampled 28 days after the second AZD1222 dose. The receptor set was obtained from an adult who received the AZD1222 COVID-19 vaccine.

This sequence joins TRBV19 and TRBJ1-1; no clear D. Germline values: CDR1 LNHDA, CDR2 SQIVND (reference sequence). The CDR3 contains 13 residues. The ends were cut back, 5 bases at V and 4 bases at J, with 11 bases in the middle. The CDR3 sequence is CASSVQRPTEAFF. The CDR3 nucleotides are TGTGCCAGTAGTGTTCAAAGACCCACTGAAGCTTTCTTT. Using reference TRBV19 and TRBJ1-1 for the parts outside the CDR3, the full variable domain is DGGITQSPKYLFRKEGQNVTLSCEQNLNHDAMYWYRQDPGQGLRLIYYSQIVNDFQKGDIAEGYSVSREKKESFPLTVTSAQKNPTAFYLCASSVQRPTEAFFGQGTRLTVV.

This chain links TRBV7-3 with TRBJ1-5; no definite D call. V gave up 0 bases and J gave up 0 bases, with 15 bases separating them. The length of the CDR3 is 18 residues. Germline loops: CDR1 SGHTA, CDR2 FQGTGA. The CDR3 region has the DNA TGTGCCAGCAGCTTAACCCGTCGGGAGTTTAATAGCAATCAGCCCCAGCATTTT. Translating it yields CASSLTRREFNSNQPQHF. The full variable domain, with the rest looked up from reference TRBV7-3 and TRBJ1-5, is GAGVSQTPSNKVTEKGKYVELRCDPISGHTALYWYRQSLGQGPEFLIYFQGTGAADDSGLPNDRFFAVRPEGSVSTLKIQRTERGDSAVYLCASSLTRREFNSNQPQHFGDGTRLSIL.

The chain is built from TRBV10-3 and TRBJ1-2, with a possible D match to TRBD1 (5 bases). Germline V gene sequence: CDR1 ENHRY, CDR2 SYGVKD. This CDR3 region has 12 residues. V lost 11 bases and J lost 7, with 17 bases in between. The CDR3: CASSPGVGGYTF. Written as DNA, the CDR3 is TGTGCCTCGTCTCCGGGGGTCGGTGGCTACACCTTC.

The rearrangement uses TRBV4-1 and TRBJ2-7; 7 nucleotides match TRBD1. CDR3 length: 14 residues. V trimming: 4 bases; J trimming: 5 bases; junction bases outside the gene matches: 8. The germline V gene has CDR1 MGHRA and CDR2 YSYEKL. This CDR3 is CASSLGQARDEQYF. The CDR3 DNA follows: TGCGCCAGCAGCCTAGGACAGGCGCGGGACGAGCAGTACTTC.

The V call is TRBV5-1, the J call TRBJ1-2; a possible D gene is TRBD1 (5 bases). Trimming stripped 4 bases from V and 4 bases from J, with 20 bases between. Germline V lookup: CDR1 SGHRS, CDR2 YFSETQ. The CDR3 consists of 16 residues. The chain's CDR3 is CASSPRGGFARYGYTF. The CDR3, as DNA: TGCGCCAGCAGCCCAAGGGGAGGGTTCGCCCGCTATGGCTACACCTTC.

The chain couples TRBV5-1 to TRBJ1-2; no clear D. Germline assignment: CDR1 SGHRS and CDR2 YFSETQ. This CDR3 has 15 residues. V dropped 0 bases and J dropped 5 bases, with 14 bases sitting between them. The CDR3 nucleotides are TGCGCCAGCAGCTTGGAGGTGGTAGGAGGGTATGGCTACACCTTC. Translation gives CASSLEVVGGYGYTF.

This clone was seen a few times. J is TRBJ2-3 and V is TRBV11-2; D possibly corresponds to TRBD2 (5 bases). The CDR3 runs to 16 residues. Germline lookup yields CDR1 SGHAT and CDR2 FQNNGV. V lost 1 base and J lost 6, with 17 bases in between. DNA of the CDR3: TGTGCCAGCAGCTTAGGGGCAGCTACCCCGGGGGATACGCAGTATTTT. It encodes CASSLGAATPGDTQYF.